One sample yielded the 8 T cell receptor beta chains listed below, sequenced in a study of blood T cell repertoires in COVID-19. Sequenced by immunoSEQ multiplex PCR; TCRdb stores in-frame clones only, minus some. The top ten hold roughly 4.3% of the sample, which has about 280,000 clones, around 90% seen once. The sequenced material came from PBMCs or T cells enriched from blood (not recorded which). These TCRs come from a woman aged 30 to 39 with acute COVID-19.

The gene calls are TRBV9 and TRBJ2-3, with a possible D match to TRBD1 (5 bases). From germline, CDR1 is SGDLS and CDR2 YYNGEE. The CDR3 totals 16 residues. The V and J ends lost 7 bases and 3 bases respectively, with 21 bases between them. The CDR3 region is CASHPGAVSRTDTQYF. Here the CDR3 DNA reads TGTGCCAGCCACCCTGGGGCAGTATCGAGGACAGATACGCAGTATTTT.

V and J are TRBV28 and TRBJ1-2; TRBD1 matches 9 bases. The V segment lost 3 bases and the J segment 7 bases; nucleotides outside the gene matches: 12. CDR3 length equals 16 residues. Germline lookup yields CDR1 MDHEN and CDR2 SYDVKM. The CDR3 reads CASSLTGGTDYGGYTF. The CDR3 bases are TGTGCCAGCAGTTTGACAGGGGGAACCGACTATGGTGGCTACACCTTC.

The J gene is TRBJ2-2, the V gene TRBV11-3; 8 bases are a match to TRBD1. With V trimmed by 5 bases and J by 2 bases, 4 bases remained unmatched. The CDR3 has 15 residues. Looked up from germline, CDR1 is SGHNT and CDR2 is YENEEA. CDR3 sequence: CASSRTGINTGELFF. CDR3 sequence (DNA): TGTGCCAGCAGCCGGACAGGGATTAACACCGGGGAGCTGTTTTTT.

The rearrangement links TRBV7-9 to TRBJ2-7, with D unclear. With 4 bases removed from V and 3 bases from J, the gap between germline ends came to 4 bases. Looked up from germline, CDR1 is SEHNR and CDR2 is FQNEAQ (reference sequence). This CDR3 is built from 11 residues. CDR3 sequence: CASSSIYEQYF. Here the CDR3 DNA reads TGTGCCAGCAGCTCAATCTACGAGCAGTACTTC. The full variable domain, its missing parts supplied by reference TRBV7-9 and TRBJ2-7, is DTGVSQNPRHKITKRGQNVTFRCDPISEHNRLYWYRQTLGQGPEFLTYFQNEAQLEKSRLLSDRFSAERPKGSFSTLEIQRTEQGDSAMYLCASSSIYEQYFGPGTRLTVT.

The chain uses TRBV27 and TRBJ2-1; TRBD1 matches at 8 bases. Looked up from germline, CDR1 is MNHEY and CDR2 is SMNVEV (reference sequence). The CDR3 contains 16 residues. V shed 2 bases, J shed 4 bases, and the junction held 7 bases outside the gene matches. Here the CDR3 reads CASSLLQGATYNEQFF. The DNA for the CDR3 is TGTGCCAGCAGTTTACTTCAGGGGGCAACTTACAATGAGCAGTTCTTC.

The rearrangement links TRBV7-2 to TRBJ1-3; a weak D match, TRBD1 (5 bases). Germline CDR1 and CDR2: SGHTA and FQGNSA. This CDR3 comprises 13 residues. Trimming pared 2 bases from V and 4 bases from J, leaving 6 bases between. CDR3 residues: CASSLQGGNTIYF. In DNA form, the CDR3 reads TGTGCCAGCAGCTTACAGGGAGGAAACACCATATATTTT. The full variable domain, rest sourced from reference TRBV7-2 and TRBJ1-3, is GAGVSQSPSNKVTEKGKDVELRCDPISGHTALYWYRQSLGQGLEFLIYFQGNSAPDKSGLPSDRFSAERTGGSVSTLTIQRTQQEDSAVYLCASSLQGGNTIYFGEGSWLTVV.

This rearrangement joins TRBV7-3 to TRBJ2-1, with 7 bases fitting TRBD1. The J segment lost 9 bases and the V segment lost 2 bases, leaving 10 bases of the junction unmatched. CDR1 is SGHTA and CDR2 is FQGTGA in the germline V gene. There are 15 residues in the CDR3. The CDR3 bases are TGTGCCAGCAGCTTAGGCTTACAGGGGACAAGTGAGCAGTTCTTC. It translates to CASSLGLQGTSEQFF.

The genes are TRBV19 and TRBJ2-1, with TRBD2 matching over 9 bases. The CDR3 is 18 amino acids. Looked up from germline, CDR1 is LNHDA and CDR2 is SQIVND (reference sequence). V lost 9 bases and J lost 0; bases outside the gene matches: 15. CDR3: CASLGGSGGSSSYNEQFF. For the CDR3, the DNA is TGTGCCAGCCTCGGAGGTAGCGGGGGCTCTAGCTCCTACAATGAGCAGTTCTTC.